The 8 T cell receptor beta chains given below trace back to one sample, sequenced in a study of T cell changes during pregnancy in multiple sclerosis. TCRdb keeps only in-frame clones here, not all; method: immunoSEQ multiplex PCR. The sample consists of some 30,000 clones, around nine tenths of them appearing once. The material was CD8+ T cells from peripheral blood mononuclear cells, obtained after pregnancy. The receptor set was obtained from a female donor with multiple sclerosis, enrolled in a pregnancy study.

This clone came up once. CDR3 region: CASSRDLSQPQHF. Here the CDR3 DNA reads TGTGCCAGCAGCCGGGACTTATCTCAGCCCCAGCATTTT. The rearrangement joins TRBV7-6 to TRBJ1-5; weak D call: TRBD1 (5 bases). Germline-derived CDR1 and CDR2 are SGHVS and FNYEAQ. V shed 5 bases and J shed 6 bases, with 11 bases lying between them. This CDR3 is 13 amino acids long.

The chain links TRBV14 to TRBJ2-7; 10 bases align to TRBD2. Germline CDR1 and CDR2: SGHDN and FVKESK. The V segment lost 5 bases and the J segment 4 bases; nucleotides outside the gene matches: 5. This CDR3 comprises 14 residues. The DNA for the CDR3 is TGTGCCAGCAGCTGGCGGGGACTAGCGTACGAGCAGTACTTC. Amino acid sequence: CASSWRGLAYEQYF. Full variable domain (outside the CDR3, taken from reference TRBV14 and TRBJ2-7): EAGVTQFPSHSVIEKGQTVTLRCDPISGHDNLYWYRRVMGKEIKFLLHFVKESKQDESGMPNNRFLAERTGGTYSTLKVQPAELEDSGVYFCASSWRGLAYEQYFGPGTRLTVT.

V gene TRBV25-1 combines with J gene TRBJ2-1, with D possibly being TRBD2 (6 bases). The CDR3 contains 14 residues. Between the trimmed V and J ends, which lost 3 bases and 8 bases, there was a span of 14 bases. The V gene's germline CDR1 is MGHDK and CDR2 SYGVNS. CDR3 coding DNA: TGTGCCAGCAGTGATTTCCGGGAGTTGGATGAGCAGTTCTTC. Amino acids: CASSDFRELDEQFF.

V and J are TRBV27 and TRBJ2-7; perhaps TRBD2 as D (5 bases). Germline V gives CDR1 MNHEY, CDR2 SMNVEV (reference sequence). The CDR3 is made up of 12 amino acids. Between the trimmed V and J ends, which lost 5 bases and 9 bases, there was a span of 14 bases. This chain's CDR3 is CASSPGGRGQYF. The CDR3, as DNA: TGTGCCAGCAGTCCTGGAGGCCGAGGGCAGTACTTC.

This chain connects TRBV7-3 to TRBJ2-1; TRBD2 agrees at 7 bases. The CDR3 covers 15 residues. V gave up 0 bases and J gave up 4 bases; unmatched junction bases: 3. Per the germline V gene, CDR1 is SGHTA and CDR2 is FQGTGA. This CDR3 reads CASSLTASGYNEQFF. The CDR3 coding sequence is TGTGCCAGCAGCTTAACGGCTAGCGGATACAATGAGCAGTTCTTC.

This clone has only a few counts. V usage is TRBV7-9 and J usage is TRBJ1-1; 7 bases line up with TRBD1. Trimming took 3 bases from V and 1 from J; bases not matched to a gene: 5. Germline V gene sequence: CDR1 SEHNR, CDR2 FQNEAQ (reference sequence). The CDR3 has 15 residues. CDR3 sequence (DNA): TGTGCCAGCAGCTTTTTGGCAGGGGGGAACACTGAAGCTTTCTTT. Encoded protein: CASSFLAGGNTEAFF.

The chain employs TRBV27 and TRBJ1-5; D is ambiguous. This CDR3 spans 14 amino acids. Germline V gene sequence: CDR1 MNHEY, CDR2 SMNVEV (reference sequence). Trimming cost V 5 bases and J 0 bases, with 8 bases left between them. CDR3 loop: CASSDIHSNQPQHF. In nucleotides, the CDR3 is TGTGCCAGCAGTGATATACATAGCAATCAGCCCCAGCATTTT.

The J gene is TRBJ2-3, the V gene TRBV19, with D possibly matching TRBD1 (6 bases). The CDR3 runs to 18 residues. CDR1 and CDR2 from the germline V gene are LNHDA and SQIVND (reference sequence). The V and J ends lost 5 bases and 3 bases respectively, with 24 bases between them. The CDR3 spells CASSEPGQGGSRTDTQYF. The CDR3 DNA sequence: TGTGCCAGTAGTGAACCGGGACAAGGAGGTTCTCGAACAGATACGCAGTATTTT.